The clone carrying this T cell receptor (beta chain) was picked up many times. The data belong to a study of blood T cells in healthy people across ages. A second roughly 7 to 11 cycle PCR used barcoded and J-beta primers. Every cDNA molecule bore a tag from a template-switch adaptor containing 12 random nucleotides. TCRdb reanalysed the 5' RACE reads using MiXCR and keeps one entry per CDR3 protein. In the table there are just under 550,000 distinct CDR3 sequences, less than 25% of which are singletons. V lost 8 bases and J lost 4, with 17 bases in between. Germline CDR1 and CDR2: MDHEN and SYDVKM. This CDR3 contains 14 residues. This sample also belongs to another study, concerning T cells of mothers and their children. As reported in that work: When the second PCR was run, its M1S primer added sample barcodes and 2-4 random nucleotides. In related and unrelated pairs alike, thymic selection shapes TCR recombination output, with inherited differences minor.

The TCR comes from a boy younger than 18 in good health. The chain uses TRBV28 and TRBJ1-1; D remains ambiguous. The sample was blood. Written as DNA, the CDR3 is TGTGCCAGCGGTTGGACGGGGAGTAGCACTGAAGCTTTCTTT. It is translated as CASGWTGSSTEAFF.